The clone carrying this TCR beta chain was detected only a few times. The cDNA had a unique molecular identifier and a template-switch universal primer site. One entry per CDR3 protein, called by TCRdb with MiXCR from the 5' RACE reads. The table includes fewer than 550,000 distinct CDR3 sequences, nearly 15% detected once. This record comes from a study of identical twins. The germline CDR1 and CDR2 sequences are WSHSY and SAAADI. The CDR3 contains 15 residues. With 7 bases clipped from V and 0 bases from J, the junction kept 5 bases outside the gene matches. This same sample was also taken into another study, of yellow fever vaccine responses in identical twins.

Sequencing input: CD4+ T cells sorted from blood. The TCR was taken from a woman between 18 and 30 years old in good health. This chain uses TRBV10-2 with TRBJ2-7, with TRBD2 matching over 11 bases. CDR3 region: CASTLTSGNSYEQYF. The CDR3 coding sequence is TGCGCCAGCACCCTGACTAGCGGGAACTCCTACGAGCAGTACTTC.